This T cell receptor beta chain is from a study of regulatory T cells in long-lasting Graves disease. Turning to the study itself: The antithyroid drugs taken by newly diagnosed Graves' patients had been used for under 3 months.

Time point denoted: newly diagnosed GD, antithyroid drugs for less than 3 months. PBMC RNA was the source of the TCR library. CDR3 regions were amplified by Arm-PCR using iRepertoire HTBI primers to build TCR beta libraries. TCRdb ran MiXCR on the multiplex PCR reads and lists one entry per CDR3 protein. The table has around 250,000 distinct CDR3 sequences, 20% seen once; the top ten hold over 11%. Study conclusions and caveats: Persistent patients shared thousands of public clonotypes among themselves. Newly diagnosed patients shared fewer, at some 970. Persistent disease preferred TRBV28, TRBJ1-2 and TRBJ2-5.

This clonotype was counted between two and nine times. Its antigen is still unknown. The germline V gene has CDR1 SGDLS and CDR2 YYNGEE. The CDR3 extends over 13 amino acids. Trimming pared 1 base from V and 6 bases from J, leaving 9 bases between. This chain uses TRBV9 with TRBJ2-3; D gene unclear. The clonotype originates from a female donor with Graves disease. The input for sequencing was peripheral blood mononuclear cells (PBMCs), taken at new diagnosis, from a patient treated with antithyroid drugs. CDR3 loop: CASSVSDSDTQYF. The DNA of the CDR3 is TGTGCCAGCAGCGTATCCGACTCGGATACGCAGTATTTT.